The 2 T cell receptor beta chains below come from one sample, sequenced in a study of beta chain features in type 1 diabetes. The study reverse transcribed the entire isolated RNA, so it sequenced expressed TCRB transcripts. Data came from immunoSEQ multiplex PCR; TCRdb stores just in-frame clones and leaves some out. Of 200,000 to 250,000 clones listed, roughly two thirds are singletons. Specimen: naive CD4+ T cells from blood. These receptors were obtained from a man aged 30 to 45 in good health.

The rearrangement joins TRBV30 to TRBJ2-5; D remains unclear. The V and J ends lost 1 base and 1 base respectively, with 10 bases between them. Germline V gives CDR1 GTSNPN, CDR2 SVGIG (reference sequence). This CDR3 comprises 14 residues. The CDR3 DNA reads TGTGCCTGGAGTGGTTTCGGGTTCCAAGAGACCCAGTACTTC. This codes for CAWSGFGFQETQYF.

The chain carries TRBV5-4 and TRBJ2-5; no firm D call. Per germline, CDR1 SGHNT and CDR2 YYREEE (reference sequence). The V and J ends lost 0 bases and 5 bases respectively, with 5 bases between them. The CDR3 sequence is 12 residues long. The CDR3 spells CASSLASETQYF. DNA of the CDR3: TGTGCCAGCAGCTTGGCCTCGGAGACCCAGTACTTC.